These T cell receptor beta chains were read from a single sample in a study of beta chain features in type 1 diabetes. The repertoire was sequenced with immunoSEQ multiplex PCR; TCRdb's copy has only in-frame clones and lacks some. In the table there are 200,000 to 300,000 clones, around 21% of which are singletons. Input material: naive CD4+ T cells from blood. These receptors were collected from a woman aged 40 to 55 with type 1 diabetes. The CDR3 runs from the conserved cysteine through the conserved F or W. D genes are given only for firm matches. The listing skips clone size in some rows; elsewhere it reads once, few, many or a size class.

d_call j_call clone_size v_call cdr3_aa cdr3_nt
NA TRBJ2-7 NA TRBV15 CATSPEAGLYEQYF TGTGCCACCAGCCCAGAGGCGGGTCTCTACGAGCAGTACTTC
TRBD2 TRBJ2-2 few TRBV7-2 CASSLVATSGSTGELFF TGTGCCAGCAGCTTAGTTGCGACTAGCGGTTCCACCGGGGAGCTGTTTTTT
TRBD1 TRBJ2-3 NA TRBV9 CASSVTGGGTDTQYF TGTGCCAGCAGCGTGACAGGGGGTGGAACAGATACGCAGTATTTT
NA TRBJ2-7 NA TRBV29-1 CSADRYGEQYF TGCAGCGCCGACAGGTACGGCGAGCAGTACTTC
NA TRBJ2-5 few TRBV19 CASRDFSGFGETQYF TGTGCCAGTAGGGATTTTTCGGGGTTCGGTGAGACCCAGTACTTC
NA TRBJ1-5 few TRBV10-3 CAISDPNQPQHF TGTGCCATCAGTGACCCTAATCAGCCCCAGCATTTT
NA TRBJ1-5 NA TRBV7-9 CASSSSGNQPQHF TGTGCCAGCAGCTCCTCAGGGAATCAGCCCCAGCATTTT
NA TRBJ2-3 once TRBV11-3 CASSLSMTGTQYF TGTGCCAGCAGCTTATCGATGACCGGGACGCAGTATTTT
TRBD1 TRBJ2-6 NA TRBV19 CASHRDSGSGANVLTF TGTGCCAGCCACCGGGACAGCGGCTCTGGGGCCAACGTCCTGACTTTC
NA TRBJ2-1 few TRBV5-4 CASSLAGNNEQFF TGTGCCAGCAGCTTGGCGGGAAACAATGAGCAGTTCTTC
NA TRBJ2-7 NA TRBV2 CASSEVDIKQYF TGTGCCAGCAGTGAAGTGGACATCAAGCAGTACTTC
NA TRBJ1-1 few TRBV13 CASSSYSGNTEAFF TGTGCCAGCAGCTCCTACAGCGGGAACACTGAAGCTTTCTTT
TRBD2 TRBJ2-6 NA TRBV25-1 CASSPAGGISGANVLTF TGTGCCAGCAGTCCGGCGGGGGGAATTTCTGGGGCCAACGTCCTGACTTTC
NA TRBJ1-2 NA TRBV30 CAWSGRSGYTF TGTGCCTGGAGTGGGAGAAGTGGCTACACCTTC
TRBD1 TRBJ1-2 few TRBV30 CAWTRQGWGYTF TGTGCCTGGACTCGACAGGGCTGGGGCTACACCTTC
TRBD2 TRBJ2-1 NA TRBV15 CATSRRGAGGWAMQAEQFF TGTGCCACCAGCCGGAGAGGAGCGGGAGGGTGGGCTATGCAAGCAGAGCAGTTCTTC
NA TRBJ2-5 few TRBV6-5 CASSYLAGETQYF TGTGCCAGCAGTTACTTGGCGGGCGAGACCCAGTACTTC
TRBD1 TRBJ2-3 NA TRBV19 CASKIDRANTQYF TGTGCCAGTAAGATTGACAGGGCAAATACGCAGTATTTT
TRBD2 TRBJ2-1 NA TRBV10-3 CAITRLAGDNEQFF TGTGCCATCACACGACTAGCGGGGGACAATGAGCAGTTCTTC
NA TRBJ2-5 few TRBV5-1 CASSTNGQGKGGTQETQYF TGCGCCAGCAGCACCAATGGACAGGGAAAGGGGGGGACCCAAGAGACCCAGTACTTC
NA TRBJ2-2 NA TRBV19 CASSAGQLGGGELFF TGTGCCAGTAGTGCCGGACAGCTCGGCGGCGGGGAGCTGTTTTTT
TRBD2 TRBJ2-3 few TRBV30 CAWSSGRVPDTQYF TGTGCCTGGAGTAGCGGGAGAGTTCCAGATACGCAGTATTTT
NA TRBJ1-1 NA TRBV4-3 CASSVREGTEAFF TGCGCCAGCAGCGTGCGAGAGGGCACTGAAGCTTTCTTT
NA TRBJ1-2 few TRBV9 CASSSLGTEGYGYTF TGTGCCAGCAGCTCCTTAGGGACGGAGGGTTATGGCTACACCTTC
TRBD2 TRBJ2-3 NA TRBV7-3 CASRAGGGTDTQYF TGTGCCAGCAGGGCGGGAGGGGGCACAGATACGCAGTATTTT
NA TRBJ2-3 few TRBV29-1 CSAGHPFTDTQYF TGCAGCGCGGGACATCCTTTCACAGATACGCAGTATTTT
NA TRBJ1-5 NA TRBV4-2 CASSQDGGNNQPQHF TGTGCCAGCAGCCAAGACGGAGGGAACAATCAGCCCCAGCATTTT
NA TRBJ2-5 NA TRBV11-2 CASSTMYETQYF TGTGCCAGCAGCACAATGTACGAGACCCAGTACTTC
NA TRBJ2-7 few TRBV28 CASSTGPDNYYEQYF TGTGCCAGCAGCACTGGCCCGGACAACTACTACGAGCAGTACTTC
NA TRBJ1-4 few TRBV28 CASRATGSEKLFF TGTGCCAGCAGAGCAACAGGGTCTGAAAAACTGTTTTTT
NA TRBJ1-5 NA TRBV7-9 CASSLDGYGNQPQHF TGTGCCAGCAGCTTAGACGGGTATGGCAATCAGCCCCAGCATTTT
NA TRBJ2-3 NA TRBV14 CASSQGTAGDTQYF TGTGCCAGCAGCCAAGGAACGGCAGGAGATACGCAGTATTTT
NA TRBJ2-5 NA TRBV19 CASSITGRETQYF TGTGCCAGTAGTATTACAGGGAGAGAGACCCAGTACTTC
TRBD1 TRBJ1-2 NA TRBV28 CASSLGGQGYYGYTF TGTGCCAGCAGTTTAGGAGGACAGGGGTACTATGGCTACACCTTC
TRBD2 TRBJ2-1 NA TRBV15 CATSRGLAGAYNEQFF TGTGCCACCAGCAGAGGACTAGCGGGGGCCTACAATGAGCAGTTCTTC
TRBD1 TRBJ2-3 few TRBV5-1 CASSSGQGTDTQYF TGCGCCAGCAGCTCGGGACAGGGAACGGATACGCAGTATTTT
NA TRBJ1-1 NA TRBV30 CAWSAGVNTEAFF TGTGCCTGGAGTGCAGGGGTGAACACTGAAGCTTTCTTT
NA TRBJ1-2 NA TRBV18 CASSPLLGGRNGYTF TGTGCCAGCTCACCCCTATTGGGAGGGCGGAATGGCTACACCTTC
NA TRBJ1-2 NA TRBV5-1 CASSLAPEEGLNYGYTF TGCGCCAGCAGCTTGGCCCCGGAGGAGGGGCTGAACTATGGCTACACCTTC
NA TRBJ2-1 few TRBV7-3 CASSQGNNEQFF TGTGCCAGCAGCCAGGGGAACAATGAGCAGTTCTTC
NA TRBJ1-3 few TRBV28 CASSTYSGNTIYF TGTGCCAGCAGCACATACTCTGGAAACACCATATATTTT
NA TRBJ2-5 NA TRBV29-1 CSVLSETQYF TGCAGCGTTTTATCAGAGACCCAGTACTTC
TRBD1 TRBJ1-6 few TRBV11-2 CASSIREGTGWTPLHF TGTGCCAGCAGCATCAGGGAGGGGACAGGGTGGACACCCCTCCACTTT
NA TRBJ1-3 NA TRBV28 CASSVPYSGNTIYF TGTGCCAGCAGTGTCCCCTACTCTGGAAACACCATATATTTT
NA TRBJ1-2 NA TRBV4-3 CASSQMSRVNYGYTF TGCGCCAGCAGCCAAATGTCCAGGGTAAACTATGGCTACACCTTC
TRBD2 TRBJ2-7 NA TRBV30 CAWAGGLAGVFKYEQYF TGTGCCTGGGCTGGGGGACTAGCGGGAGTCTTTAAGTACGAGCAGTACTTC
NA TRBJ1-5 few TRBV6-6 CASSYSDTHQPQHF TGTGCCAGCAGTTATTCGGACACACATCAGCCCCAGCATTTT
TRBD1 TRBJ1-3 NA TRBV5-1 CASSLGTVSGNTIYF TGCGCCAGCAGCCTCGGGACAGTCTCCGGAAACACCATATATTTT